This T cell receptor (beta chain) came from a study of PD-L1 blockade in urothelial cancer. The method was immunoSEQ multiplex PCR; TCRdb's version includes in-frame clones alone and lacks a portion of them. The sample consists of some 40,000 clones, roughly 80% of them appearing once. Time point described: peripheral blood 6 weeks after treatment start. Urothelial carcinoma in patients was locally advanced or metastatic. Per patient, between 1 and 8 samples were collected at pretreatment and on-treatment time points. Germline V CDR1 and CDR2: MNHEY, SVGAGI. The CDR3 totals 13 residues. V lost 4 bases, J lost 5 bases, and 11 bases lay in between.

V is TRBV6-5 and J is TRBJ2-5, with D hard to call. Source: PBMCs, taken around atezolizumab (anti-PD-L1) treatment. The source of this sequence is a man between 35 and 55 years old with urothelial cancer. CDR3 nucleotides: TGTGCCAGCAGTTCGGGTTTTCTTGAGACCCAGTACTTC. Protein product: CASSSGFLETQYF.